The 8 T cell receptor beta chains given below trace back to one sample, sequenced in a study of T cells in Graves' hyperthyroidism and ophthalmopathy. RNA transcripts yielded amplified TCR beta CDR3 regions. First-round RT-PCR targeting the TCR CDR3 was performed with the HTBI primer set. TCRdb independently ran MiXCR on the multiplex PCR reads; one entry per CDR3 protein. The sample includes 300,000 or so distinct CDR3 sequences, roughly a fifth of them seen just once. Sequenced sample: blood. All receptors come from a woman aged 50 to 60 with Graves' hyperthyroidism.

This clonotype has a count of ten or more. This sequence joins TRBV7-9 and TRBJ2-1; D is perhaps TRBD1 (5 bases). The CDR3 runs 16 residues. Germline CDR1 is SEHNR and CDR2 is FQNEAQ (reference sequence). The ends were cut back, 2 bases at V and 5 bases at J, with 16 bases in the middle. As DNA, the CDR3 is TGTGCCAGCAGCTTAACGTTCTTGGACAAAGACAATGAGCAGTTCTTC. Its translation: CASSLTFLDKDNEQFF. Complete variable domain (other parts from reference TRBV7-9 and TRBJ2-1): DTGVSQNPRHKITKRGQNVTFRCDPISEHNRLYWYRQTLGQGPEFLTYFQNEAQLEKSRLLSDRFSAERPKGSFSTLEIQRTEQGDSAMYLCASSLTFLDKDNEQFFGPGTRLTVL.

This clonotype was seen ten or more times. The J gene is TRBJ2-7, the V gene TRBV5-8; no clear D gene. Germline V CDR1 and CDR2: SGHTS, YDEGEE. This CDR3 has 15 residues. The V end lost 3 bases, the J end lost 0 bases, and 13 bases lay between the germline ends. CDR3 residues: CASSSFKPGSYEQYF. Here the CDR3 DNA reads TGTGCCAGCAGCTCATTTAAGCCAGGCTCCTACGAGCAGTACTTC.

This clonotype was seen ten or more times. No conserved phenylalanine or tryptophan is present at the end of the CDR3, so a read error is the likely explanation. V and J are TRBV11-2 and TRBJ2-5; 8 positions match TRBD1. The CDR3 is 14 amino acids. Germline V gives CDR1 SGHAT, CDR2 FQNNGV. V was clipped by 5 bases and J by 5 bases; unmatched bases: 7. The CDR3 nucleotides read TGTGCCAGCAGCCGTAGAGACAGGGGTGAGACCCAGTACCTC. Its translation: CASSRRDRGETQYL.

This clonotype was found a few times. A junction end diverges from the germline sequence, so it may reflect a read error. The chain employs TRBV2 and TRBJ2-1; a weak D match, TRBD1 (6 bases). This CDR3 has 15 amino acids. Germline V CDR1 and CDR2: SNHLY, FYNNEI. CDR3 coding DNA: TGTGCCAGCAGTGACGCAGGGGTTTCCTACAATGAGCGGTTCTTC. Translated, it gives CASSDAGVSYNERFF. Based on the CDR3 plus reference TRBV2 and TRBJ2-1, the full variable domain is EPEVTQTPSHQVTQMGQEVILRCVPISNHLYFYWYRQILGQKVEFLVSFYNNEISEKSEIFDDQFSVERPDGSNFTLKIRSTKLEDSAMYFCASSDAGVSYNERFFGPGTRLTVL.

The V and J genes are TRBV20-1 and TRBJ2-1; D remains unclear. CDR1 and CDR2 from the germline V gene are DFQATT and SNEGSKA (reference sequence). With 2 bases removed from V and 7 bases from J, the gap between germline ends came to 6 bases. The CDR3 is made up of 11 amino acids. The CDR3 here is CSARSMNEQFF. In DNA form, the CDR3 reads TGCAGTGCTAGATCCATGAATGAGCAGTTCTTC.

This clonotype has a count of ten or more. This chain joins TRBV20-1 and TRBJ1-6, with a weak D call TRBD1 (5 bases). The V end lost 0 bases, the J end lost 6 bases, and 9 bases lay between the germline ends. The CDR3 runs to 14 residues. The germline V gene encodes CDR1 DFQATT and CDR2 SNEGSKA (reference sequence). The CDR3 sequence is CSARDGGFNSPLHF. CDR3 nucleotides: TGCAGTGCTAGAGATGGGGGATTTAATTCACCCCTCCACTTT.

The rearrangement uses TRBV18 and TRBJ2-1; 8 nucleotides align to TRBD2. The CDR3 totals 16 residues. J gave up 0 bases and V 4 bases, and 5 bases lay outside the gene matches. Germline V CDR1 and CDR2: KGHSH, LQKENI. CDR3 region: CASSLQSGSSYNEQFF. In DNA, the CDR3 is TGTGCCAGCTCACTACAAAGCGGGAGCTCCTACAATGAGCAGTTCTTC.

This chain joins TRBV6-2 or TRBV6-3 and TRBJ2-3, with 13 bases that match TRBD2. CDR1 MNHEY and CDR2 SVGEGT come from the germline V gene. With 6 bases clipped from V and 4 bases from J, the junction kept 13 bases outside the gene matches. The CDR3 runs to 18 residues. The CDR3 protein is CASSLRTSGRVAADTQYF. In DNA, the CDR3 is TGTGCCAGCAGCCTTAGGACTAGCGGGAGAGTCGCGGCAGATACGCAGTATTTT.